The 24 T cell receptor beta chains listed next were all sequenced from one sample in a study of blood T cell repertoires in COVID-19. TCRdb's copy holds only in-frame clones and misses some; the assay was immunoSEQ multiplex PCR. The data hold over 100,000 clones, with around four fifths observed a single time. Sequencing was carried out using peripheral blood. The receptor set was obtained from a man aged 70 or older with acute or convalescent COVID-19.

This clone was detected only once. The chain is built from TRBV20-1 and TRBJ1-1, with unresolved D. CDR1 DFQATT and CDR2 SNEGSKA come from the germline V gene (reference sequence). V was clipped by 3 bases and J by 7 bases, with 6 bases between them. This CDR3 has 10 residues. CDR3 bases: TGCAGTGCTAGCCTAATTGAAGCTTTCTTT. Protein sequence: CSASLIEAFF.

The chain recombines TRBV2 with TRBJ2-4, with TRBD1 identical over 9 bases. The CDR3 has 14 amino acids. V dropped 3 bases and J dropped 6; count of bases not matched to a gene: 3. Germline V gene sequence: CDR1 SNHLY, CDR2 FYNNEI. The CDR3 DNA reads TGTGCCAGCAGTGAGAGACAGGGGGGAAACATTCAGTACTTC. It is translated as CASSERQGGNIQYF.

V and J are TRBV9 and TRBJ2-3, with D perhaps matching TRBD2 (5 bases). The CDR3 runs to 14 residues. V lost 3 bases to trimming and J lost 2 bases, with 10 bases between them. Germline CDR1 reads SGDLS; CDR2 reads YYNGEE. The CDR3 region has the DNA TGTGCCAGCAGCGCCAGGACTGTCACAGATACGCAGTATTTT. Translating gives CASSARTVTDTQYF. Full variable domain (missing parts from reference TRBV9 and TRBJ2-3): DSGVTQTPKHLITATGQRVTLRCSPRSGDLSVYWYQQSLDQGLQFLIQYYNGEERAKGNILERFSAQQFPDLHSELNLSSLELGDSALYFCASSARTVTDTQYFGPGTRLTVL.

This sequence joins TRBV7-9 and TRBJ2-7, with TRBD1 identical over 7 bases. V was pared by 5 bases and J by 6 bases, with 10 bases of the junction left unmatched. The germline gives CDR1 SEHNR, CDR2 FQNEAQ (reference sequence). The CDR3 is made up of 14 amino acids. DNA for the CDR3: TGTGCCAGCAGCCTAGGACAGGTCGACGGCGAGCAGTACTTC. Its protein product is CASSLGQVDGEQYF.

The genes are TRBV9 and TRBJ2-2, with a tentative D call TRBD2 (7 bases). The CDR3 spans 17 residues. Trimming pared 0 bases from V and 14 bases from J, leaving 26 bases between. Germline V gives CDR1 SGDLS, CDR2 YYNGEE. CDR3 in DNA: TGTGCCAGCAGCGTAGAAGGTCGGCAGCCTCGGAGGGGGGGCCTGTTTTTT. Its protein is CASSVEGRQPRRGGLFF.

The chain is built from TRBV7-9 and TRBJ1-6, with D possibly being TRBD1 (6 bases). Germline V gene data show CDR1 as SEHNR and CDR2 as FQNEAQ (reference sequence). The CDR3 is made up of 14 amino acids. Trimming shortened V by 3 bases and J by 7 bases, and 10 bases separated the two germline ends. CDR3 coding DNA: TGTGCCAGCAGCTTGGGGACACGCAATTCACCCCTCCACTTT. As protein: CASSLGTRNSPLHF.

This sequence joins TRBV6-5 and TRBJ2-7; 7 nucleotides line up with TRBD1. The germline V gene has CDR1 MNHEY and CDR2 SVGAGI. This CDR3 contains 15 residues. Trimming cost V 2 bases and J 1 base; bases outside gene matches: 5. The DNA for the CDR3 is TGTGCCAGCAGTTACGCGACAGGGAAATCCTACGAGCAGTACTTC. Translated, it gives CASSYATGKSYEQYF.

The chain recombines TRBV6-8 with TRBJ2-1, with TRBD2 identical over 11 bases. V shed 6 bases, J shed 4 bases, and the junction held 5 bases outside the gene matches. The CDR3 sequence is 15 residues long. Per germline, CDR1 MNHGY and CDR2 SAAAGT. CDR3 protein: CASRGLAGGYNEQFF. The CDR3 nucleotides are TGTGCCAGCAGGGGCCTAGCGGGAGGTTACAATGAGCAGTTCTTC.

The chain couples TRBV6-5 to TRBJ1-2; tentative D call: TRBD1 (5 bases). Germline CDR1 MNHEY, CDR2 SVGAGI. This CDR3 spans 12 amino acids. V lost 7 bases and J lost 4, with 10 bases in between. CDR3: CASKQGLYGYTF. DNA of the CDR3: TGTGCCAGCAAGCAGGGTCTCTATGGCTACACCTTC.

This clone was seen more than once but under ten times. CDR3 coding DNA: TGTGCCAGCAGCCCGCTCGGAGATACGCAGTATTTT. It codes for CASSPLGDTQYF. The V and J genes are TRBV12-3 or TRBV12-4 and TRBJ2-3, with D hard to call. The ends were cut back, 6 bases at V and 5 bases at J, with 9 bases in the middle. The CDR3 runs to 12 residues.

The CDR3 spells CASTRDRNSPLHF. The CDR3 DNA reads TGTGCCAGCACCCGGGACAGGAATTCACCCCTCCACTTT. This sequence joins TRBV11-2 and TRBJ1-6, with 8 bases aligning to TRBD1. Looked up from germline, CDR1 is SGHAT and CDR2 is FQNNGV. The trim removed 7 bases at V and 7 bases at J, leaving 3 bases unmatched. CDR3 size: 13 residues.

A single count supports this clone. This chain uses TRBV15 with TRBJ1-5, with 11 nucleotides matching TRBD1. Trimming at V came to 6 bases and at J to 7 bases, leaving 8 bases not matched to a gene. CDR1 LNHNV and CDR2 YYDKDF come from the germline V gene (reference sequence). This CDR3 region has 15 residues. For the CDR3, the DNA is TGTGCCACCAGTCCGGGGACAGGGGGTAACCAGCCCCAGCATTTT. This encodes CATSPGTGGNQPQHF. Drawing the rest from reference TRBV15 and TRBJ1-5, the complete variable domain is DAMVIQNPRYQVTQFGKPVTLSCSQTLNHNVMYWYQQKSSQAPKLLFHYYDKDFNNEADTPDNFQSRRPNTSFCFLDIRSPGLGDTAMYLCATSPGTGGNQPQHFGDGTRLSIL.

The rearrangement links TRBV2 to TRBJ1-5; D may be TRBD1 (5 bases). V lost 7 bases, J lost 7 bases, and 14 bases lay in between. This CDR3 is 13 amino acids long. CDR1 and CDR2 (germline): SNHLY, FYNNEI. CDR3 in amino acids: CASKDSPFQPQHF. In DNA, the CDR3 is TGTGCCAGCAAAGACAGTCCCTTCCAGCCCCAGCATTTT.

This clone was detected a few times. The CDR3 region has the DNA TGTGCCAGCAGCGGGTACAGGGGCCCACGGGACAATGAGCAGTTCTTC. Its translation is CASSGYRGPRDNEQFF. This chain joins TRBV11-1 and TRBJ2-1; 7 nucleotides match TRBD1. The CDR3 length is 16 residues. Looked up from germline, CDR1 is SGHAT and CDR2 is FQDESV (reference sequence). With 5 bases clipped from V and 5 bases from J, the junction kept 12 bases outside the gene matches. The whole variable domain, remainder taken from reference TRBV11-1 and TRBJ2-1, is EAEVAQSPRYKITEKSQAVAFWCDPISGHATLYWYRQILGQGPELLVQFQDESVVDDSQLPKDRFSAERLKGVDSTLKIQPAELGDSAMYLCASSGYRGPRDNEQFFGPGTRLTVL.

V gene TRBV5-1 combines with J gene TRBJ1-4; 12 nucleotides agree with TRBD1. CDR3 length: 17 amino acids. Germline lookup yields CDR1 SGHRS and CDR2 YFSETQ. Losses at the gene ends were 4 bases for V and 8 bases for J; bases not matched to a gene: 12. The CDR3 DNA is TGCGCCAGCAGCGGGACAGGGGGCGCATTGATGTTGGAAAAACTGTTTTTT. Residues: CASSGTGGALMLEKLFF.

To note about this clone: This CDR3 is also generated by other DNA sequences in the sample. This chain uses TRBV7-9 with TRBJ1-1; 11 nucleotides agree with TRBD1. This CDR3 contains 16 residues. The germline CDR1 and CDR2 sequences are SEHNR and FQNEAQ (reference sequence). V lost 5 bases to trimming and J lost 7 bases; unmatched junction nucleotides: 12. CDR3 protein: CASSPQGGTGGGEAFF. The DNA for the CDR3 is TGTGCCAGCAGCCCCCAGGGCGGGACAGGGGGAGGTGAAGCTTTCTTT.

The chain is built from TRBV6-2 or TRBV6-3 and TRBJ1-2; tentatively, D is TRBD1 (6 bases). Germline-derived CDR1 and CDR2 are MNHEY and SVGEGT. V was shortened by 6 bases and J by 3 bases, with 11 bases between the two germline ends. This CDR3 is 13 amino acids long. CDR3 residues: CASSIQGDYGYTF. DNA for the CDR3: TGTGCCAGCAGCATACAGGGTGACTATGGCTACACCTTC.

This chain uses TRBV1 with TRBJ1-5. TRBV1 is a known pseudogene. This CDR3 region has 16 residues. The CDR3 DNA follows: TGCACCAGCAGCCAAGGGTGGGGGGTGATAGGGCAGCCCCAGCATTTT. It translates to CTSSQGWGVIGQPQHF.

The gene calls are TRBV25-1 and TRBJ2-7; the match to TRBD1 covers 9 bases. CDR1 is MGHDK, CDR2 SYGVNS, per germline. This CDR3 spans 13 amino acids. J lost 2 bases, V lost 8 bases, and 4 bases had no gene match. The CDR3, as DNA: TGTGCCAGCCTGGGACAGGGAACCTACGAGCAGTACTTC. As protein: CASLGQGTYEQYF.

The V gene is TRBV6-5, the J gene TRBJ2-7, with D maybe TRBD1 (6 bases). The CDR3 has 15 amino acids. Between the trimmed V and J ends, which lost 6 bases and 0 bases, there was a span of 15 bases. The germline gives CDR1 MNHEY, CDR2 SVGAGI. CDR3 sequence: CASRDRQAISYEQYF. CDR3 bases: TGTGCCAGCAGGGACCGACAGGCGATCTCCTACGAGCAGTACTTC.

Written as DNA, the CDR3 is TGTGCCAGCAGTGGAACAGGGTCTAACTATGGCTACACCTTC. Its translation is CASSGTGSNYGYTF. The chain uses TRBV6-4 and TRBJ1-2, with D perhaps matching TRBD1 (6 bases). Trimming took off 4 bases at V and 0 bases at J, with 9 bases between the two ends. The CDR3 sequence is 14 residues long. Germline loops: CDR1 MRHNA, CDR2 SNTAGT.

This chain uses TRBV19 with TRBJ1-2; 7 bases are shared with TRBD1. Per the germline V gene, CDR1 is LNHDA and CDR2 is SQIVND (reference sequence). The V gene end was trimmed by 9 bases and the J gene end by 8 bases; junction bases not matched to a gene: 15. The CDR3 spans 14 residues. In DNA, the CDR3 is TGTGCCAGCCGAGATGGACAGGCCGGGCTGGGCTACACCTTC. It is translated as CASRDGQAGLGYTF.

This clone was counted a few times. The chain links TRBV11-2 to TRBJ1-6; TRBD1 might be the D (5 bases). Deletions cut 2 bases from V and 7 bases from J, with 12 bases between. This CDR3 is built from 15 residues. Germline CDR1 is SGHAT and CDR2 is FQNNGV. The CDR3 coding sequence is TGTGCCAGCAGCTTACTAACAGGAGACAATTCACCCCTCCACTTT. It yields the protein CASSLLTGDNSPLHF.

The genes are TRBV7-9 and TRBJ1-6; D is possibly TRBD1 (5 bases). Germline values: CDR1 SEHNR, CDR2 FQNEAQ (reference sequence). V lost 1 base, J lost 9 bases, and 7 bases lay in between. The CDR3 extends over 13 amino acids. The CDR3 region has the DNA TGTGCCAGCAGCTTAGGAGACAGTTCACCCCTCCACTTT. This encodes CASSLGDSSPLHF.